A selection of T cell receptor beta chains follows, all from one sample in a study of shared clonotypes between healthy human individuals. Sequenced by immunoSEQ multiplex PCR; TCRdb stores in-frame clones only, minus some. The sample carries 2,500,000 or so clones, roughly nine tenths recorded once. Sequencing input: naive CD4+ T cells sorted from blood. The origin of the receptors is a man in his late teens or twenties in good health. Each CDR3 is given with its conserved first and last residue. The D gene is left open where the match is weak. The size entry is marked missing in some rows and otherwise reads once, few, many or a size class.

v_gene	j_gene	abundance	d_gene	CDR3nt	CDR3aa
TRBV7-3	TRBJ2-5	-	-	TGTGCCAGCAGCGAGGGTATCCGGGAGACCCAGTACTTC	CASSEGIRETQYF
TRBV10-2	TRBJ2-7	-	-	TGCGCCACCCTCTTTCGCAGGGGCTACTACGAGCAGTACTTC	CATLFRRGYYEQYF
TRBV2	TRBJ1-2	-	-	TGTGCCAGCAGTGAAGCCTTGGACGCCTATGGCTACACCTTC	CASSEALDAYGYTF
TRBV7-2	TRBJ2-7	-	-	TGTGCCAGCAGCTCCGGGACTTCTTACTACGAGCAGTACTTC	CASSSGTSYYEQYF
TRBV6-5	TRBJ2-3	-	TRBD2	TGTGCCAGCACCCGAGGGACTAGCGGTGCAGATACGCAGTATTTT	CASTRGTSGADTQYF
TRBV18	TRBJ2-5	-	TRBD2	TGTGCCAGCTCACCATTCCAGGGACTAGAAGAGACCCAGTACTTC	CASSPFQGLEETQYF
TRBV25-1	TRBJ1-2	-	TRBD1	TGTGCCAGCAGTGCTAGATCCGGGACAGTCGTCCATGGCTACACCTTC	CASSARSGTVVHGYTF
TRBV6-5	TRBJ2-7	-	TRBD1	TGTGCCAGCAAGAGAGGACAGGGCCGGGCCGAGCAGTACTTC	CASKRGQGRAEQYF
TRBV10-1	TRBJ2-7	-	-	TGCGCCAGCAGTGCCAATAACTACGAGCAGTACTTC	CASSANNYEQYF
TRBV5-4	TRBJ2-7	once	TRBD2	TGTGCCAGCAGCTTAGCGGGGGGGCCTCTCTACGAGCAGTACTTC	CASSLAGGPLYEQYF
TRBV19	TRBJ2-7	-	TRBD1	TGTGCCAGTAGTTACAGGGGCAACGAGCAGTACTTC	CASSYRGNEQYF
TRBV28	TRBJ1-2	-	TRBD1	TGTGCCAGCAGCTCTCGGGACAGGGGTACCTTC	CASSSRDRGTF
TRBV5-6	TRBJ2-3	-	TRBD1	TGTGCCAGCAGCCCGGGACAGGGTACAGATACGCAGTATTTT	CASSPGQGTDTQYF
TRBV7-9	TRBJ1-5	-	-	TGTGCCAGCAGCTTAGGGGTGGGACTTGGGCCCCAGCATTTT	CASSLGVGLGPQHF
TRBV7-9	TRBJ1-5	once	-	TGTGCCAGCAGCTTACTTCTCCTCGGGGCAGGGAATATGCAGCCCCAGCATTTT	CASSLLLLGAGNMQPQHF
TRBV5-1	TRBJ1-1	once	-	TGCGCCAGCAGCCCCCAGGGAATGAACACTGAAGCTTTCTTT	CASSPQGMNTEAFF
TRBV7-2	TRBJ2-5	-	TRBD1	TGTGCCAGCAGCACGACAGGGGGCCAAGAGACCCAGTACTTC	CASSTTGGQETQYF
TRBV10-3	TRBJ1-6	-	-	TGTGCCATCACCCCGCAGGGGAATTCACCCCTCCACTTT	CAITPQGNSPLHF
TRBV27	TRBJ2-7	once	-	TGTGCCAGCAGTTTAGGGGGACAGCAGTACTTC	CASSLGGQQYF
TRBV6-5	TRBJ2-3	-	-	TGTGCCAGCACTAAGACAGGCACAGATACGCAGTATTTT	CASTKTGTDTQYF
TRBV15	TRBJ2-5	-	-	TGTGCCACCAGCGGAGGGGGCGGGGGTAAAGAGACCCAGTACTTC	CATSGGGGGKETQYF
TRBV28	TRBJ2-7	-	TRBD1	TGTGCCAGCAGTCTGGCCTCGGGACAGGGATACGAGCAGTACTTC	CASSLASGQGYEQYF
TRBV11-3	TRBJ2-1	-	TRBD1	TGTGCCAGCAGCTTAGATGGACAGGGACAGTACAATGAGCAGTTCTTC	CASSLDGQGQYNEQFF
TRBV2	TRBJ2-7	-	-	TGTGCCAGCAGTGAAGGAGGACAGAACCACGAGCAGTACTTC	CASSEGGQNHEQYF
TRBV4-3	TRBJ2-3	-	-	TGCGCCAGCAGCCAAGAATTTGTCACAGATACGCAGTATTTT	CASSQEFVTDTQYF